Each of the 32 T cell receptor beta chains below was sequenced from the same sample in a study of T cells in Graves' hyperthyroidism and ophthalmopathy (dated by TCRdb to the late 2010s). The receptor library was made with multiplex PCR. The run used an Illumina HiSeq 2000. Amplification of TCR beta CDR3 regions was carried out from RNA transcripts. A first-round RT-PCR of the TCR CDR3 used the HTBI primer set with the Qiagen OneStep RT-PCR kit. The public reads were reprocessed in TCRdb via fastp at Q25 and MiXCR, keeping in-frame beta chains. Every entry covers one CDR3 protein and lists the most common genes and DNA from its rows. Counted in this sample were 500,000 to 550,000 distinct CDR3 sequences; less than 25% of them appeared once. The ten top clones hold around 27% of the sample. Material for sequencing was blood. These receptors came from a man aged 18 to 29 with Graves' hyperthyroidism.

The sample holds many counts of this clonotype. The V gene is TRBV12-3 or TRBV12-4, the J gene TRBJ2-5; 7 bases match TRBD2. The V segment lost 8 bases and the J segment 2 bases; nucleotides outside the gene matches: 5. This CDR3 spans 13 amino acids. CDR3 protein: CASLTSVQETQYF. The CDR3 nucleotides are TGTGCCAGCCTCACTAGCGTTCAAGAGACCCAGTACTTC.

This clonotype has ten or more counts. The CDR3 loop reads CAWSWEEQETQYF. The CDR3 DNA reads TGTGCCTGGAGTTGGGAGGAACAAGAGACCCAGTACTTC. V usage is TRBV30 and J usage is TRBJ2-5; tentative D call: TRBD2 (6 bases). Trimming shortened V by 2 bases and J by 2 bases, and 9 bases separated the two germline ends. From germline, CDR1 is GTSNPN and CDR2 SVGIG (reference sequence). This CDR3 has 13 residues.

This clonotype was seen ten or more times. The chain carries TRBV6-2 or TRBV6-3 and TRBJ1-1; TRBD1 matches at 8 bases. The CDR3 consists of 15 residues. Trimming took 7 bases from V and 5 from J; bases not matched to a gene: 12. The germline CDR1 and CDR2 sequences are MNHEY and SVGEGT. CDR3 residues: CASKDYGQGATEAFF. The CDR3 nucleotides are TGTGCCAGCAAGGACTACGGGCAGGGGGCGACTGAAGCTTTCTTT.

This clonotype was detected many times. This chain connects TRBV6-5 to TRBJ2-5, with D maybe TRBD1 (6 bases). The germline V and J ends were trimmed by 1 base and 0 bases, with 9 bases remaining between them. CDR1 and CDR2 (germline): MNHEY, SVGAGI. The CDR3 covers 15 residues. The CDR3 loop is CASSYFGQYQETQYF. The CDR3 DNA follows: TGTGCCAGCAGTTACTTCGGACAGTACCAAGAGACCCAGTACTTC.

J is TRBJ2-7 and V is TRBV6-5; 11 positions match TRBD1. The CDR3 sequence is 16 residues long. Germline CDR1 and CDR2: MNHEY and SVGAGI. V lost 0 bases to trimming and J lost 3 bases; unmatched junction nucleotides: 4. CDR3 in amino acids: CASSYSRDRGYYEQYF. The CDR3 nucleotides are TGTGCCAGCAGTTACTCCCGGGACAGGGGGTACTACGAGCAGTACTTC.

CDR3 in amino acids: CASSPRTGTSGANVLTF. The CDR3 region has the DNA TGTGCCAGTAGTCCCAGGACAGGGACCTCTGGGGCCAACGTCCTGACTTTC. The rearrangement joins TRBV19 to TRBJ2-6, with 8 bases lining up with TRBD1. Germline values: CDR1 LNHDA, CDR2 SQIVND (reference sequence). The CDR3 extends over 17 amino acids. With 5 bases clipped from V and 0 bases from J, the junction kept 6 bases outside the gene matches.

The chain recombines TRBV5-5 with TRBJ1-3, with D perhaps matching TRBD1 (5 bases). Trimming took off 4 bases at V and 4 bases at J, with 12 bases between the two ends. The CDR3 extends over 14 amino acids. Germline V gene data show CDR1 as SGHKS and CDR2 as YYEKEE (reference sequence). The CDR3 spells CASSPGPPGNTIYF. CDR3 bases: TGTGCCAGCAGCCCAGGGCCTCCGGGAAACACCATATATTTT.

Only a few counts were recorded for this clonotype. The junction departs from germline at one end; a sequencing error may be responsible. This chain links TRBV19 with TRBJ2-5; no clear D gene. This CDR3 comprises 13 residues. The germline V gene has CDR1 LNHDA and CDR2 SQIVND (reference sequence). The CDR3 DNA reads TGTGCCAGCAGTAGAGTGTCCTTCGAGACCCAGTACTTC. It yields the protein CASSRVSFETQYF.

The CDR3 DNA reads as TGTGCCAGCAGTTTATCCCCGGGGGGTCATCAAGAGACCCAGTACTTC. Its translation: CASSLSPGGHQETQYF. This sequence joins TRBV28 and TRBJ2-5; the match to TRBD2 covers 7 bases. The V segment lost 1 base and the J segment 2 bases; nucleotides outside the gene matches: 7. CDR3 size: 16 residues. Germline CDR1 reads MDHEN; CDR2 reads SYDVKM.

The count of this clonotype is one. V usage is TRBV2 and J usage is TRBJ2-5, with 14 bases fitting TRBD2. V shed 7 bases and J 5 bases; nucleotides not matched to a gene: 3. This CDR3 is 14 amino acids long. CDR1 is SNHLY and CDR2 is FYNNEI in the germline V gene. Written as DNA, the CDR3 is TGTGCCAGCATCGGACTAGCGGGGGGCGAGACCCAGTACTTC. This encodes CASIGLAGGETQYF.

This clonotype showed up many times. V gene TRBV6-2 or TRBV6-3 combines with J gene TRBJ1-6; D is unresolved. The V end was cut by 2 bases, the J end by 4 bases, with 9 bases between. In germline, CDR1 is MNHEY, CDR2 SVGEGT. CDR3 length: 15 amino acids. CDR3 sequence reads: CASSYGDRYNSPLHF. CDR3 sequence (DNA): TGTGCCAGCAGTTACGGCGACCGGTATAATTCACCCCTCCACTTT.

This clonotype was observed at least ten times. The rearrangement uses TRBV5-1 and TRBJ1-1; D possibly corresponds to TRBD1 (6 bases). The CDR3 runs 14 residues. Per the germline V gene, CDR1 is SGHRS and CDR2 is YFSETQ. The V and J ends lost 2 bases and 4 bases respectively, with 12 bases between them. CDR3 sequence: CASSLIQGSTEAFF. The CDR3, as DNA: TGCGCCAGCAGCTTAATTCAGGGGAGCACTGAAGCTTTCTTT.

This clonotype was counted only a few times. The chain carries TRBV19 and TRBJ1-2, with D maybe TRBD1 (5 bases). Germline CDR1 and CDR2: LNHDA and SQIVND (reference sequence). V was pared by 2 bases and J by 1 base, with 17 bases between. CDR3 length: 17 residues. DNA for the CDR3: TGTGCCAGTAGTATAATTTGGCGACAGACCGGTAACTATGGCTACACCTTC. It encodes CASSIIWRQTGNYGYTF.

This clonotype was seen more than once but under ten times. The CDR3 DNA sequence: TGTGCCAGCAGTCGAAGGGGTGGGCACCAAGAGACCCAGTACTTC. Encoded protein: CASSRRGGHQETQYF. The chain couples TRBV7-9 to TRBJ2-5; TRBD1 is a possible D gene (5 bases). Germline CDR1 reads SEHNR; CDR2 reads FQNEAQ (reference sequence). The length of the CDR3 is 15 residues. The V end lost 6 bases, the J end lost 0 bases, and 14 bases lay between the germline ends.

This clonotype was seen ten or more times. The chain combines TRBV2 with TRBJ2-7; D is ambiguous. The length of the CDR3 is 15 residues. Germline values: CDR1 SNHLY, CDR2 FYNNEI. V shed 6 bases and J shed 4 bases, with 19 bases lying between them. The CDR3 protein is CASRENRESWYEQYF. CDR3 sequence (DNA): TGTGCCAGCAGAGAAAACAGAGAATCATGGTACGAGCAGTACTTC.

The sample holds many counts of this clonotype. J is TRBJ1-5 and V is TRBV5-1; the D gene is possibly TRBD1 (6 bases). The germline V gene encodes CDR1 SGHRS and CDR2 YFSETQ. This CDR3 is built from 14 residues. Trimming took 4 bases from V and 7 from J, leaving 15 bases between them. In nucleotides, the CDR3 is TGCGCCAGCAGCCCCCAGGGGAGGGGGCAGCCCCAGCATTTT. It is translated as CASSPQGRGQPQHF. The entire variable domain, with the rest obtained from reference TRBV5-1 and TRBJ1-5, is as follows: KAGVTQTPRYLIKTRGQQVTLSCSPISGHRSVSWYQQTPGQGLQFLFEYFSETQRNKGNFPGRFSGRQFSNSRSEMNVSTLELGDSALYLCASSPQGRGQPQHFGDGTRLSIL.

The V and J genes are TRBV7-9 and TRBJ1-2; tentative D call: TRBD1 (5 bases). Trimming left V 0 bases short and J 3 bases short, with 8 bases between. This CDR3 is 14 amino acids long. Germline V gene lookup returns CDR1 SEHNR and CDR2 FQNEAQ (reference sequence). This CDR3 reads CASSLAGVDYGYTF. CDR3 DNA sequence: TGTGCCAGCAGCTTAGCGGGGGTCGACTATGGCTACACCTTC.

V is TRBV12-3 or TRBV12-4 and J is TRBJ2-7, with 7 bases fitting TRBD1. V gave up 6 bases and J gave up 0 bases; unmatched junction bases: 5. The CDR3 is 14 amino acids. The CDR3 bases are TGTGCCAGCAGACGGGACAGCTCCTCCTACGAGCAGTACTTC. Translation gives CASRRDSSSYEQYF.

This clonotype was seen many times. This chain connects TRBV11-3 to TRBJ1-2; the D gene is possibly TRBD1 (6 bases). V shed 5 bases and J shed 4 bases, with 14 bases lying between them. Germline assignment: CDR1 SGHNT and CDR2 YENEEA. This CDR3 comprises 14 residues. The CDR3 sequence is CASSPDRRAYGYTF. CDR3 coding DNA: TGTGCCAGCAGCCCGGACAGAAGGGCCTATGGCTACACCTTC. Together with reference TRBV11-3 and TRBJ1-2, the CDR3 gives the full variable domain: EAGVVQSPRYKIIEKKQPVAFWCNPISGHNTLYWYLQNLGQGPELLIRYENEEAVDDSQLPKDRFSAERLKGVDSTLKIQPAELGDSAVYLCASSPDRRAYGYTFGSGTRLTVV.

There are many counts of this clonotype. The chain joins TRBV28 to TRBJ1-1; the D gene is possibly TRBD1 (5 bases). The CDR3 loop spans 18 amino acids. Germline V CDR1 and CDR2: MDHEN, SYDVKM. V lost 3 bases and J 1 base, leaving 21 bases between the germline ends. In DNA form, the CDR3 reads TGTGCCAGCAGTTTCCCGGGACTAGAGCCCCGGGGGAACACTGAAGCTTTCTTT. Amino acid sequence: CASSFPGLEPRGNTEAFF. Looking up the rest from reference TRBV28 and TRBJ1-1 gives the full variable domain: DVKVTQSSRYLVKRTGEKVFLECVQDMDHENMFWYRQDPGLGLRLIYFSYDVKMKEKGDIPEGYSVSREKKERFSLILESASTNQTSMYLCASSFPGLEPRGNTEAFFGQGTRLTVV.

This clonotype was recorded once. CDR3 DNA sequence: TGCGCCAGCAGCCCCCGGAATACACCTCTGAACACTGAAGCTTTCTTT. Protein product: CASSPRNTPLNTEAFF. This chain joins TRBV5-1 and TRBJ1-1; D not certain. Between the trimmed V and J ends, which lost 4 bases and 0 bases, there was a span of 16 bases. The CDR3 is 16 amino acids. Germline V gene data show CDR1 as SGHRS and CDR2 as YFSETQ.

This clonotype was counted at least ten times. This chain connects TRBV27 to TRBJ2-5, with D possibly matching TRBD2 (6 bases). With 8 bases removed from V and 1 base from J, the gap between germline ends came to 23 bases. This CDR3 contains 17 residues. Germline CDR1 is MNHEY and CDR2 is SMNVEV (reference sequence). CDR3 amino acids: CASPRSMSSASQETQYF. CDR3 nucleotide sequence: TGTGCCAGCCCTCGTTCGATGTCTAGCGCCTCCCAAGAGACCCAGTACTTC.

This clonotype was counted many times. The chain links TRBV9 to TRBJ1-1; weak D call: TRBD1 (6 bases). Germline V gives CDR1 SGDLS, CDR2 YYNGEE. Trimming pared 0 bases from V and 1 base from J, leaving 13 bases between. The CDR3 length is 16 residues. CDR3 protein: CASSVGPRTANTEAFF. In nucleotides, the CDR3 is TGTGCCAGCAGCGTAGGTCCCCGGACAGCGAACACTGAAGCTTTCTTT.

The table lists this clonotype with a few counts. At one of its ends the junction is not consistent with the germline gene, which may arise from a read error. The chain employs TRBV11-2 and TRBJ2-4; D is perhaps TRBD1 (6 bases). The CDR3 runs 13 residues. Germline lookup yields CDR1 SGHAT and CDR2 FQNNGV. CDR3 protein: CASRQGLKNIKYF. DNA of the CDR3: TGTGCCAGCAGACAGGGTCTCAAAAACATTAAGTACTTC.

The chain couples TRBV11-2 to TRBJ1-2; tentatively, D is TRBD1 (6 bases). This CDR3 spans 15 amino acids. Germline V gene lookup returns CDR1 SGHAT and CDR2 FQNNGV. V lost 3 bases, J lost 0 bases, and 11 bases lay in between. The CDR3 DNA reads as TGTGCCAGCAGCTTGCCGGACAGCCCTAACTATGGCTACACCTTC. This codes for CASSLPDSPNYGYTF.

This clonotype was recorded at least ten times. The chain joins TRBV19 to TRBJ1-1; the D is unclear. CDR3 length: 15 residues. Between the trimmed V and J ends, which lost 5 bases and 6 bases, there was a span of 19 bases. In germline, CDR1 is LNHDA, CDR2 SQIVND (reference sequence). Here the CDR3 reads CASSPQFPRRAEAFF. The CDR3 nucleotides are TGTGCCAGTAGTCCCCAGTTCCCCCGACGGGCTGAAGCTTTCTTT.

This clonotype was picked up many times. This chain links TRBV27 with TRBJ1-5; unclear D gene. V was trimmed by 4 bases and J by 9 bases, leaving 13 bases between them. The germline V gene encodes CDR1 MNHEY and CDR2 SMNVEV (reference sequence). The CDR3 has 13 residues. CDR3 amino acids: CASSSPIGAPQHF. CDR3 in DNA: TGTGCCAGCAGTTCCCCAATAGGAGCGCCCCAGCATTTT.

At least ten counts were recorded for this clonotype. The chain links TRBV29-1 to TRBJ2-2; unclear D gene. The CDR3 runs 14 residues. V gave up 7 bases and J gave up 2 bases, with 14 bases separating them. From germline, CDR1 is SQVTM and CDR2 ANQGSEA. As DNA, the CDR3 is TGCAGCGCACTGGACGGAGTTAACACCGGGGAGCTGTTTTTT. Its protein product is CSALDGVNTGELFF.

This clonotype was seen a handful of times. This chain joins TRBV11-1 and TRBJ1-1; D remains unclear. CDR1 and CDR2 (germline): SGHAT, FQDESV (reference sequence). The V gene lost 2 bases and the J gene lost 3 bases, with 22 bases spanning the gap. This CDR3 has 18 amino acids. The CDR3, as DNA: TGTGCCAGCAGCTTACCCCGAGGTATGAAACGAGTTGACACTGAAGCTTTCTTT. Protein: CASSLPRGMKRVDTEAFF.

The table lists this clonotype with a few counts. This chain joins TRBV11-3 and TRBJ2-2, with a weak D call TRBD2 (5 bases). CDR1 is SGHNT and CDR2 is YENEEA in the germline V gene. The CDR3 runs to 14 residues. V lost 4 bases, J lost 6 bases, and 12 bases lay in between. The CDR3 region has the DNA TGTGCCAGCAGCTCGGAGGTGGGATCCGGGGAGCTGTTTTTT. Translation: CASSSEVGSGELFF.

The chain is built from TRBV7-9 and TRBJ2-3, with D unresolved. V lost 6 bases and J 2 bases, leaving 12 bases between the germline ends. Germline values: CDR1 SEHNR, CDR2 FQNEAQ (reference sequence). This CDR3 region has 14 residues. CDR3 nucleotide sequence: TGTGCCAGCAGTTCCTTAATATCCACAGATACGCAGTATTTT. As protein: CASSSLISTDTQYF.

The J gene is TRBJ2-7, the V gene TRBV12-3 or TRBV12-4; tentatively, D is TRBD1 (5 bases). The V end lost 5 bases, the J end lost 6 bases, and 8 bases lay between the germline ends. The CDR3 covers 11 residues. In nucleotides, the CDR3 is TGTGCCAGCAGTCAGGGTTTCGAGCAGTACTTC. Translating gives CASSQGFEQYF.